The 14 T cell receptor beta chains reported below all come from one sample, sequenced in a study of tissue T cells after allogeneic stem cell transplantation. Repertoires were generated with immunoSEQ multiplex PCR, while TCRdb's copy carries only in-frame clones and drops some. Here the sample spans roughly 5,800 clones, around 52% being singletons. Noted time point: mouse harvest day 7 after allogeneic transplant. Mouse grafts combined 10^7 T-cell-depleted bone marrow cells with 10^6 splenic CD5+ T cells. Input material: gut tissue. Every receptor here comes from a female BALB/c mouse given C57BL/6 T cells with graft-versus-host disease after an allogeneic hematopoietic cell transplant.

As regards this clone: Gene names and germline refer to mouse. The DNA ends 1 residue before the CDR3 does, and the rest of the CDR3 is filled in from the germline J gene. The genes are TRBV26 and TRBJ2-5; D is unresolved. Trimming stripped 2 bases from V and 0 bases from J, with 6 bases between. CDR1 and CDR2 (germline): KGHPV, FQNQEV (reference sequence). The CDR3 spans 14 residues. This CDR3 is CASSLGVNQDTQYF. Partial CDR3 DNA: TGTGCCAGCAGTCTGGGAGTTAACCAAGACACCCAGTAC.

On this clone: Gene names are mouse gene names. The read ends 1 residue shy of where the CDR3 ends; the end is completed using the germline J gene. The chain links TRBV16 to TRBJ2-5; 11 bases align to TRBD1. The CDR3 loop spans 15 amino acids. V gave up 5 bases and J gave up 3 bases; unmatched junction bases: 4. Germline V gives CDR1 SGHSA, CDR2 FRNQAP. Here the CDR3 reads CASSLGTGGQDTQYF. The CDR3 DNA, read in part, is TGTGCAAGCAGCCTCGGGACAGGGGGTCAAGACACCCAGTAC.

This clone was detected a few times. The listed genes are named as in mouse. The CDR3 is cut off 1 residue early in the read; its end comes from the germline J gene. The genes are TRBV16 and TRBJ2-1; tentatively, D is TRBD1 or TRBD2 (6 bases each). The V end was cut by 1 base, the J end by 6 bases, with 7 bases between. CDR1 SGHSA and CDR2 FRNQAP come from the germline V gene. The CDR3 sequence is 13 residues long. CDR3 DNA, as far as it was read: TGTGCAAGCAGCTTAGGGGGGCTTGCTGAGCAGTTC. Its translation is CASSLGGLAEQF. The entire CDR3 protein is CASSLGGLAEQFF.

This clone was seen a single time. The gene symbols are mouse symbols. The read finishes 1 residue shy of the CDR3 end, and the germline J gene is used to complete it. This chain joins TRBV23 and TRBJ2-5; TRBD2 is the table's D call, not checked against the DNA. Germline CDR1 and CDR2: KGHTA and FQNQQP. This CDR3 is built from 15 residues. CDR3 amino acids: CSSSPRTGGADTQYF. The part of the CDR3 DNA that was read is TGCTCCAGCAGTCCCCGGACTGGGGGGGCGGACACCCAGTAC. The full variable domain, with the rest looked up from reference TRBV23 and TRBJ2-5, is DAAVTQKPRYLIKMKGQEAEMKCIPEKGHTAVFWYQQKQSKELKFLIYFQNQQPLDQIDMVKERFSAVCPSSSLCSLGIRTCEAEDSALYLCSSSPRTGGADTQYFGPGTRLLVL.

This clone was seen more than once but under ten times. These gene names are mouse names. The read halts 1 residue ahead of the CDR3 end, with the missing end drawn from the germline J gene. The chain uses TRBV3 and TRBJ1-4, with D possibly matching TRBD1 (6 bases). The CDR3 length is 13 residues. V was shortened by 5 bases and J by 7 bases, with 11 bases between the two germline ends. CDR1 and CDR2 from the germline V gene are SNHLY and FYNGKV (reference sequence). The part of the CDR3 DNA that was read is TGTGCCAGCAGCCCCGGGGGCAGCGAAAGATTATTT. Its protein product is CASSPGGSERLF. Given in full, the CDR3 is CASSPGGSERLFF. Filled out from reference TRBV3 and TRBJ1-4, the complete variable domain reads GPKVLQIPSHQIIDMGQMVTLNCDPVSNHLYFYWYKQILGQQMEFLVNFYNGKVMEKSKLFKDQFSVERPDGSYFTLKIQPTALEDSAVYFCASSPGGSERLFFGHGTKLSVL.

Only a few counts were recorded for this clone. Gene names denote mouse genes. The CDR3 bases that were read are TGTGCCAGCAGTTGGACAGGGCAAAACACCTTGTAC. Translation: CASSWTGQNTLY. Given in full, the CDR3 is CASSWTGQNTLYF. The chain recombines TRBV26 with TRBJ2-4; 8 nucleotides align to TRBD1. Coverage ceases 1 residue before the CDR3 finishes, and the germline J gene fills in the end. The V gene's germline CDR1 is KGHPV and CDR2 FQNQEV (reference sequence). The ends lost 5 bases at V and 3 bases at J; junction bases unmatched: 1. This CDR3 has 13 amino acids. Full variable domain (rest looked up from reference TRBV26 and TRBJ2-4): NSKVIQTPRYLVKGQGQKAKMRCIPEKGHPVVFWYQQNKNNEFKFLINFQNQEVLQQIDMTEKRFSAECPSNSPCSLEIQSSEAGDSALYLCASSWTGQNTLYFGAGTRLSVL.

Turning to this clone: Germline and genes: mouse. From the germline J gene comes the end of the CDR3, since the read stops 1 residue before it. In the same sample, other DNA sequences code for this CDR3. V usage is TRBV26 and J usage is TRBJ1-3; D gene uncertain. From germline, CDR1 is KGHPV and CDR2 FQNQEV (reference sequence). The CDR3 consists of 14 residues. V shed 5 bases and J shed 0 bases, with 8 bases lying between them. The CDR3 bases that were read are TGTGCCAGCAGTTTGACAAATTCTGGAAATACGCTCTAT. Encoded protein: CASSLTNSGNTLY. The whole CDR3 protein reads CASSLTNSGNTLYF.

To note about this clone: Genes and germline are mouse. The read ends 1 residue early relative to the CDR3; the germline J gene fills the gap. The chain links TRBV4 to TRBJ2-7, with D maybe TRBD2 (7 bases). The CDR3 spans 12 residues. Trimming removed 4 bases at V and 4 bases at J, with 8 bases between. In germline, CDR1 is LGHDT, CDR2 YNNKQL (reference sequence). The sequenced part of the CDR3 DNA is TGTGCCAGCAGCTGGGGGGCGTATGAACAGTAC. Protein sequence: CASSWGAYEQY. The entire CDR3 is CASSWGAYEQYF.

A remark on this clone: Each gene name is a mouse one. The read terminates 1 residue before the CDR3 end, so the remaining end is supplied by the germline J gene. V and J are TRBV26 and TRBJ2-2; 11 bases align to TRBD1. Looked up from germline, CDR1 is KGHPV and CDR2 is FQNQEV (reference sequence). Losses at the gene ends were 6 bases for V and 6 bases for J; bases not matched to a gene: 0. This CDR3 has 13 residues. CDR3 bases read: TGTGCCAGCAGGGGACAGGGGGCCGGGCAGCTCTAC. It specifies CASRGQGAGQLY. The whole CDR3 protein is CASRGQGAGQLYF.

This clone was counted between two and nine times. The listed genes are named as in mouse. With the read ending 1 residue before the CDR3 end, the germline J gene is used to fill in that end. The rearrangement uses TRBV26 and TRBJ2-1, with TRBD2 matching over 8 bases. The CDR3 is made up of 16 amino acids. Germline V CDR1 and CDR2: KGHPV, FQNQEV (reference sequence). The V and J ends lost 1 base and 0 bases, in that order; junction bases with no gene match: 2. The CDR3 bases that were read are TGTGCCAGCAGTCTGTGGGGGGGCTATAACTATGCTGAGCAGTTC. Its translation: CASSLWGGYNYAEQF. The entire CDR3 reads CASSLWGGYNYAEQFF.

Worth noting for this clone: Here the gene names and germline are mouse. From the germline J gene comes the end of the CDR3, since the read stops 1 residue before it. Other DNA sequences from this sample encode an identical CDR3 as well. The rearrangement links TRBV3 to TRBJ1-2; the match to TRBD1 covers 8 bases. After removal of 2 bases from V and 5 bases from J, the junction contained 4 bases not matched to a gene. The CDR3 consists of 14 residues. Looked up from germline, CDR1 is SNHLY and CDR2 is FYNGKV (reference sequence). This CDR3 is CASSLNRGGSDYTF. CDR3 DNA (partial): TGTGCCAGCAGCTTAAACAGGGGGGGGTCCGACTACACC.

Note on this clone: All gene names here are mouse names. Read sequence stops 1 residue before the CDR3 end, and the germline J gene provides the missing end. The chain has TRBV26 and TRBJ2-3, with D perhaps assigned TRBD1 or TRBD2 (6 bases each). V shed 4 bases and J shed 3 bases, with 11 bases lying between them. The CDR3 is 14 amino acids. In germline, CDR1 is KGHPV, CDR2 FQNQEV (reference sequence). The CDR3 is CASSRGGGAETLYF. Incomplete CDR3 DNA: TGTGCCAGCAGTCGGGGTGGGGGCGCAGAAACGCTGTAT. Full variable domain (remainder filled in from reference TRBV26 and TRBJ2-3): NSKVIQTPRYLVKGQGQKAKMRCIPEKGHPVVFWYQQNKNNEFKFLINFQNQEVLQQIDMTEKRFSAECPSNSPCSLEIQSSEAGDSALYLCASSRGGGAETLYFGSGTRLTVL.

On this clone itself: Genes here carry mouse names. The read terminates 1 residue before the CDR3 end, so the remaining end is supplied by the germline J gene. The chain carries TRBV19 and TRBJ2-7; 8 bases are a match to TRBD2. CDR3 length equals 15 residues. Germline V gene data show CDR1 as FNHDT and CDR2 as SITEND (reference sequence). Unmatched junction bases numbered 3, after V lost 1 base and J lost 0 bases. CDR3 DNA, as far as it was read: TGTGCCAGCAGTATATCTGGGGGGAACTCCTATGAACAGTAC. Translated: CASSISGGNSYEQY. The whole CDR3 region reads CASSISGGNSYEQYF.

In the case of this clone: The genes are named according to mouse. CDR3 in amino acids: CGARRGPEVFF. The part of the CDR3 DNA that was read is TGTGGTGCTAGGAGGGGCCCAGAAGTCTTC. This rearrangement joins TRBV20 to TRBJ1-1; a possible D gene is TRBD1 (5 bases). Sequencing ends 1 residue short of the CDR3 end; the germline J gene provides the rest. Per the germline V gene, CDR1 is GFQATS and CDR2 is STVNSAI. CDR3 size: 11 residues. Trimming pared 2 bases from V and 6 bases from J, leaving 7 bases between.